This TCR beta chain was recovered during a study of OX40 agonist ivuxolimab in advanced cancers. Study-wide background: The group had a mean age of about 60 years, ranged from 23 to 79, and was roughly 83% male.

This CDR3 contains 15 residues. CDR1 and CDR2 from the germline V gene are PRHDT and FYEKMQ (reference sequence). V lost 5 bases and J 6 bases, leaving 18 bases between the germline ends. Libraries were prepared by immunoSEQ multiplex PCR; TCRdb keeps only in-frame clonotypes and omits some of them. The sample holds 35,000 or so clones, less than 90% seen once. The chain uses TRBV13 and TRBJ2-3; TRBD1 is a possible D gene (6 bases). Sequencing was performed on CD4+ or CD8+ T cells sorted from blood, taken in a trial of the OX40 agonist ivuxolimab. The sequence derives from an adult with an advanced solid tumor such as melanoma, head and neck, liver or kidney cancer. This CDR3 is CASSLALTGWDTQYF. As DNA, the CDR3 is TGTGCCAGCAGCCTGGCCCTAACAGGGTGGGATACGCAGTATTTT.